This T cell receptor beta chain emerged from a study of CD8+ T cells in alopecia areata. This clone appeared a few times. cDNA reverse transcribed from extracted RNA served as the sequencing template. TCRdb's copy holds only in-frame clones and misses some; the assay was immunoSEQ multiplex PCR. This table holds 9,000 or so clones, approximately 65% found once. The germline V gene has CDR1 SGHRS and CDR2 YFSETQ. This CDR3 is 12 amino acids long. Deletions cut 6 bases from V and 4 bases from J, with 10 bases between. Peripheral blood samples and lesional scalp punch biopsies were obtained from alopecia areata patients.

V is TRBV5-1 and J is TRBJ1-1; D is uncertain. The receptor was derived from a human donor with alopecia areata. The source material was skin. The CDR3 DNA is TGCGCCAGCACCCGCGAGGGCACTGAAGCTTTCTTT. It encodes CASTREGTEAFF. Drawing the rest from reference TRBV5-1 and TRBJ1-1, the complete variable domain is KAGVTQTPRYLIKTRGQQVTLSCSPISGHRSVSWYQQTPGQGLQFLFEYFSETQRNKGNFPGRFSGRQFSNSRSEMNVSTLELGDSALYLCASTREGTEAFFGQGTRLTVV.